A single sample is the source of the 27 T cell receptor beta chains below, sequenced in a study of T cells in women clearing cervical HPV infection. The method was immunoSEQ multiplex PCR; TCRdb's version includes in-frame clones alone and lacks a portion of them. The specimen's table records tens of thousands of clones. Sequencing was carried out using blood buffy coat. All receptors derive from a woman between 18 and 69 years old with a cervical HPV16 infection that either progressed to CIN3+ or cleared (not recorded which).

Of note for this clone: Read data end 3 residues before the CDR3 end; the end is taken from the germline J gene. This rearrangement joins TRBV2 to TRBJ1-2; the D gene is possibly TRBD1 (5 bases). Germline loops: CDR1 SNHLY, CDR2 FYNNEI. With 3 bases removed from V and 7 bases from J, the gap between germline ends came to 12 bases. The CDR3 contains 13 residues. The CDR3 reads CASSDSGVRGYTF. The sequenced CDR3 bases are TGTGCCAGCAGTGACTCGGGGGTTCGTGGC. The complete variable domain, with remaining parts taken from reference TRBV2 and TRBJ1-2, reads EPEVTQTPSHQVTQMGQEVILRCVPISNHLYFYWYRQILGQKVEFLVSFYNNEISEKSEIFDDQFSVERPDGSNFTLKIRSTKLEDSAMYFCASSDSGVRGYTFGSGTRLTVV.

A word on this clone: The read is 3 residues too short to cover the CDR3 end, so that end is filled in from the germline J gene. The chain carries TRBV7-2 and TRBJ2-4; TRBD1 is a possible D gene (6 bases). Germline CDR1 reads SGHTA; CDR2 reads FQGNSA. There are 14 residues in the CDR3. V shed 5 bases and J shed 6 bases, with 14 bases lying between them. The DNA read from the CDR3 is TGTGCCAGCAGCCTACAGGGATCGGGAAACATT. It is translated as CASSLQGSGNI. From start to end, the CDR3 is CASSLQGSGNIQYF.

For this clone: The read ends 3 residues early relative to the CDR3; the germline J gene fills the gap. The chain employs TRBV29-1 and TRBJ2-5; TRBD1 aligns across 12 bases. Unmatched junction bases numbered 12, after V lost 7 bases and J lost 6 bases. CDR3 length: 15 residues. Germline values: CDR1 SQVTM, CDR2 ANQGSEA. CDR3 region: CSGLGRDRGRQTQYF. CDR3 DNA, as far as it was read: TGCAGCGGATTGGGGCGGGACAGGGGGCGTCAGACC.

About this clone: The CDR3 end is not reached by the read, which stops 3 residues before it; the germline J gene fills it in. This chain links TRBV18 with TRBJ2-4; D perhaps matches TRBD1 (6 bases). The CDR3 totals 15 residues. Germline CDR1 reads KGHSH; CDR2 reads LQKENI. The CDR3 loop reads CASSRAAQGNYGQYF. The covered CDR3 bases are TGTGCCAGCTCACGGGCAGCACAGGGTAACTATGGT.

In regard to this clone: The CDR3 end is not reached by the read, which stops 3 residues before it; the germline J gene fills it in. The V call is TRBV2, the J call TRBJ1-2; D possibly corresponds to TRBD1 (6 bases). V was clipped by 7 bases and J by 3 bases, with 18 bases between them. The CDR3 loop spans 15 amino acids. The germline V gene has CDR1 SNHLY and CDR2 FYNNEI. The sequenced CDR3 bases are TGTGCCAGCATAGCGGGACAATTGAAGGACTATGGC. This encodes CASIAGQLKDYG. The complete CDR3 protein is CASIAGQLKDYGYTF.

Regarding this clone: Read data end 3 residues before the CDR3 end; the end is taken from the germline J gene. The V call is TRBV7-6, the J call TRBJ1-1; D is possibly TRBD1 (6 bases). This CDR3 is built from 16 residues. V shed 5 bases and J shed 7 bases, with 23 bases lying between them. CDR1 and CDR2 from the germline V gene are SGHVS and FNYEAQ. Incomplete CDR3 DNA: TGTGCCAGCAGCCTTACTGGTGGGGGCCCGGAAGATGAA. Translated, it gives CASSLTGGGPEDE. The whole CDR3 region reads CASSLTGGGPEDEAFF.

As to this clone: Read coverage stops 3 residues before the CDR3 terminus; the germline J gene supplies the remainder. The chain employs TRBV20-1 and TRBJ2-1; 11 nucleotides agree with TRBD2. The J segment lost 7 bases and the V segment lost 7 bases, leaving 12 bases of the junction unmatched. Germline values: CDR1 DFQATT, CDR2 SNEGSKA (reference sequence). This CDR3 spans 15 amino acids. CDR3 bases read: TGCAGTGGCAGCCCCCTAGCGGGAGGCCGGAATGAG. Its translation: CSGSPLAGGRNE. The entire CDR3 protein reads CSGSPLAGGRNEQFF.

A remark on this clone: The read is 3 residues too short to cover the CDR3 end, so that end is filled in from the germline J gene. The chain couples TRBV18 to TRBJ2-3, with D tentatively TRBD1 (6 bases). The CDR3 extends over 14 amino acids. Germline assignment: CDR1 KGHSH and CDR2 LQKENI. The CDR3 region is CASSVRGDNQPQYF. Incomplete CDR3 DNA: TGTGCCAGCTCAGTTAGAGGGGACAATCAGCCG.

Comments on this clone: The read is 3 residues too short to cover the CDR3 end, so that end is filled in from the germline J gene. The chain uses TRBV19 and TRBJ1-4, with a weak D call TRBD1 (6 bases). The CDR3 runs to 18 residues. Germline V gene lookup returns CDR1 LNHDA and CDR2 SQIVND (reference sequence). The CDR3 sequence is CASSIRRIFYSGDNVLFF. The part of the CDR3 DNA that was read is TGTGCCAGTAGTATAAGGAGGATCTTTTACTCTGGGGACAACGTA.

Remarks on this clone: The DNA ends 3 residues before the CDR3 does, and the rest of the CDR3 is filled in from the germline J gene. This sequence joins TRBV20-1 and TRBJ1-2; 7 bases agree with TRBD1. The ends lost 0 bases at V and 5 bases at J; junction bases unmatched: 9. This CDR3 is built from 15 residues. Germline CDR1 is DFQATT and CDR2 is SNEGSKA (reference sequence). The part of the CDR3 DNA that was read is TGCAGTGCTAGAGATCGCCCTGGGACAGAGTATGGC. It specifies CSARDRPGTEYG. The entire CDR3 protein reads CSARDRPGTEYGYTF.

The chain's CDR3 is CASSDRIRVSNTIYF. The DNA read from the CDR3 is TGTGCCAGCAGTGACCGGATTCGGGTTAGTAACACC. The chain is built from TRBV6-4 and TRBJ1-3; no clear D. The read ends 3 residues early relative to the CDR3; the germline J gene fills the gap. V was trimmed by 2 bases and J by 7 bases, leaving 15 bases between them. Germline CDR1 reads MRHNA; CDR2 reads SNTAGT. CDR3 length: 15 residues.

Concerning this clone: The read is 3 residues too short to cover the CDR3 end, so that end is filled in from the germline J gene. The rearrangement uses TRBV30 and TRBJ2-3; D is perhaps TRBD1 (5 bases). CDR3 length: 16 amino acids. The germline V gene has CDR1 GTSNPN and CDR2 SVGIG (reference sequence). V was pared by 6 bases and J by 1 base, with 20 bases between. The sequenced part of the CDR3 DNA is TGTGCCTGTCGGACAACTCTAACGCCCGGCACAGATACG. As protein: CACRTTLTPGTDT. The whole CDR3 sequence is CACRTTLTPGTDTQYF.

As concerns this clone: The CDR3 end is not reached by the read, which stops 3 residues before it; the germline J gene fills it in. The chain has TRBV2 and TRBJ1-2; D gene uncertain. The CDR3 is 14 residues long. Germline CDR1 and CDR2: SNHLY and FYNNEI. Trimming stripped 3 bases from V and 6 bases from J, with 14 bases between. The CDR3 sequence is CASSDRSVEDGYTF. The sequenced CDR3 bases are TGTGCCAGCAGTGACCGGTCGGTAGAAGATGGC.

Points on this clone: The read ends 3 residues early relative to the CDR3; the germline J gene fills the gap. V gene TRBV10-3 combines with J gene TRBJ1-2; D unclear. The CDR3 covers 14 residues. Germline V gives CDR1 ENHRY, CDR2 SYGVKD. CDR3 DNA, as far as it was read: TGTGCCATCAGTGAGTCGGCAGGTAGGCTCGGC. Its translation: CAISESAGRLG. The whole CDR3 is CAISESAGRLGYTF.

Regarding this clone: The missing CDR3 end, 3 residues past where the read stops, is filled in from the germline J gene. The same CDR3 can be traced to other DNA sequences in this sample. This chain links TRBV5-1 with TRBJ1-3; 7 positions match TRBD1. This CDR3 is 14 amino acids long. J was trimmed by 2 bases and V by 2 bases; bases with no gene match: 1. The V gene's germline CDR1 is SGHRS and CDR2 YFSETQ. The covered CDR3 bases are TGCGCCAGCAGCTTACAGGGGACTGGAAACACC. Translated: CASSLQGTGNT. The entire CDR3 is CASSLQGTGNTIYF.

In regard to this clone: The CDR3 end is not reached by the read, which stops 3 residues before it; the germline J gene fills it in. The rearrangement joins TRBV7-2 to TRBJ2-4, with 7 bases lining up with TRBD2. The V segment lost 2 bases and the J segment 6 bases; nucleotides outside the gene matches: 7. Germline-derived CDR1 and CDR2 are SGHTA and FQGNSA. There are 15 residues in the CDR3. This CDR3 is CASSLTGGGRNIQYF. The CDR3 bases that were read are TGTGCCAGCAGCTTAACGGGGGGAGGGAGAAACATT.

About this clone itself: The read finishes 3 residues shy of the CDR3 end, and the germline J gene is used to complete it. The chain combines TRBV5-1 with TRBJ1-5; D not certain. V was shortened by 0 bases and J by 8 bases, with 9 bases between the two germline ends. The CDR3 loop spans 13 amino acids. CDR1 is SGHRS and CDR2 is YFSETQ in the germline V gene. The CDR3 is CASSLGLEEPQHF. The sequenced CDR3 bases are TGCGCCAGCAGCTTGGGCCTCGAGGAGCCC.

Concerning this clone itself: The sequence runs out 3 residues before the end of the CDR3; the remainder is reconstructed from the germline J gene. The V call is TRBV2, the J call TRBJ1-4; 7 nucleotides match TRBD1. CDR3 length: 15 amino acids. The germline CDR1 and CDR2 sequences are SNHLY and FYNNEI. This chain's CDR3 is CASTRGTGVLSPLFF. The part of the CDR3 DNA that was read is TGTGCCAGCACCCGTGGAACAGGGGTTCTTTCACCA.

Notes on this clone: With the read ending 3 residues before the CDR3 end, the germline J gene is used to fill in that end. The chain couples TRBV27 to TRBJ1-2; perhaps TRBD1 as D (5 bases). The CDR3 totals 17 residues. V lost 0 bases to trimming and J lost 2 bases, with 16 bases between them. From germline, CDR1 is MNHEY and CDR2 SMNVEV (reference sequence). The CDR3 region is CASSLSHRYGANYGYTF. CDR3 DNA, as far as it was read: TGTGCCAGCAGTTTATCCCACAGGTACGGAGCAAACTATGGC.

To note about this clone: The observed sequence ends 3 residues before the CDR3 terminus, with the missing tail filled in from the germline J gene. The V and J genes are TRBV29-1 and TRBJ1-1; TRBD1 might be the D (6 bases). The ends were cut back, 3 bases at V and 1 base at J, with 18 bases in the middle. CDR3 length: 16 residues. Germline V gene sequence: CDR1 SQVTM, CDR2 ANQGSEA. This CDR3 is CSVDTIPGHPNTEAFF. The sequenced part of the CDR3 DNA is TGCAGCGTTGATACTATTCCGGGACATCCGAACACTGAA.

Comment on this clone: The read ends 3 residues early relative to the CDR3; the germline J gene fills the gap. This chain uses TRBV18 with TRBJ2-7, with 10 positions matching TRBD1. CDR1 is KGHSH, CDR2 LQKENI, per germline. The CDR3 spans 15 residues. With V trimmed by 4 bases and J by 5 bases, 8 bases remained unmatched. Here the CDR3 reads CASSLRQGAVNEQYF. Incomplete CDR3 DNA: TGTGCCAGCTCACTTAGACAGGGGGCCGTCAACGAG.

The CDR3 bases that were read are TGCAGTGCTAGAGAGGACAGGACCTACGAG. This codes for CSAREDRTYE. The full CDR3 protein is CSAREDRTYEQYF. The rearrangement uses TRBV20-1 and TRBJ2-7; 7 bases are shared with TRBD1. The CDR3 is cut off 3 residues early in the read; its end comes from the germline J gene. Per germline, CDR1 DFQATT and CDR2 SNEGSKA (reference sequence). The CDR3 contains 13 residues. J was trimmed by 2 bases and V by 0 bases; bases with no gene match: 1.

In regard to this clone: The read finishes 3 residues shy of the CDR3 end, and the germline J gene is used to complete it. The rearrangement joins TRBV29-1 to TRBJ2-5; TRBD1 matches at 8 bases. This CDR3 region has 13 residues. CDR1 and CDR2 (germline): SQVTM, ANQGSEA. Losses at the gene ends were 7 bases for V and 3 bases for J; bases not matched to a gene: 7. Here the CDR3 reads CSGGGGQEETQYF. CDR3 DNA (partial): TGCAGCGGTGGAGGGGGACAGGAAGAGACC.

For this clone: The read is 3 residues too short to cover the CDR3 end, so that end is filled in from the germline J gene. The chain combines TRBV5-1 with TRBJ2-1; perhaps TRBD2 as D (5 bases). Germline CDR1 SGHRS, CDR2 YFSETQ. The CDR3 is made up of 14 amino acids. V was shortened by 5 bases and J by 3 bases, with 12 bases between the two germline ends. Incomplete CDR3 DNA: TGCGCCAGCAGTACCATGAGGGTCTACAATGAG. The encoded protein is CASSTMRVYNE. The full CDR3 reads CASSTMRVYNEQFF.

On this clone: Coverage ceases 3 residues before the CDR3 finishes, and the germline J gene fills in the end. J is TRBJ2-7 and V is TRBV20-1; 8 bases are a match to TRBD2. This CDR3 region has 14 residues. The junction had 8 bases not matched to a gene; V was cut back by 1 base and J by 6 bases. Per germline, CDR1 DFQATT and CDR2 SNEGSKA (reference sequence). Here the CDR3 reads CSARGSSGIGEQYF. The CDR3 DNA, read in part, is TGCAGTGCTAGAGGGAGTAGCGGGATTGGCGAG.

CDR3 DNA (partial): TGTGCCAGCCATTCACCCACGGGGAATGAG. Its protein is CASHSPTGNE. The complete CDR3 sequence is CASHSPTGNEQFF. V is TRBV18 and J is TRBJ2-1, with D possibly TRBD2 on 5 matching bases. The sequence runs out 3 residues before the end of the CDR3; the remainder is reconstructed from the germline J gene. Trimming left V 8 bases short and J 7 bases short, with 15 bases between. Germline assignment: CDR1 KGHSH and CDR2 LQKENI. The CDR3 is 13 amino acids.

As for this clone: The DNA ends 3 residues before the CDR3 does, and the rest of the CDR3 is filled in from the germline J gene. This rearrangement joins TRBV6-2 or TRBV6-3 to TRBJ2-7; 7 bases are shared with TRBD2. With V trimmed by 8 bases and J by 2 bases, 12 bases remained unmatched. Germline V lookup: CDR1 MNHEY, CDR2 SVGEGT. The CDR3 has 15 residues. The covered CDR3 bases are TGTGCCAGCGGGCGGAGCGGGGCGAATGCCTACGAG. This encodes CASGRSGANAYE. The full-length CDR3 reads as CASGRSGANAYEQYF.